This T cell receptor (beta chain) is from a study of blood T cell repertoires in COVID-19. Background on the study: The cDNA or gDNA used as material had been derived from T cells, B-cell-depleted T cells, or PBMCs.

In the original processing: Quantification of nucleated cells was approximated via reference gene primer amplification. The repertoire was sequenced with immunoSEQ multiplex PCR; TCRdb's copy has only in-frame clones and lacks some. The DNA was the basis for D and trimming; V, J and clone size are from that table. The table includes about 80,000 clones, 65% to 90% detected once. It was during active infection that Seattle patients were enrolled and then longitudinally followed. The V and J ends lost 5 bases and 3 bases, in that order; junction bases with no gene match: 7. The CDR3 totals 15 residues. Germline values: CDR1 LNHDA, CDR2 SQIVND (reference sequence).

The sequence came from a man aged 50-59 years with COVID-19, enrolled during active disease. The sample taken for sequencing was peripheral blood. The chain joins TRBV19 to TRBJ2-4; 7 bases fit TRBD2. The CDR3 here is CASSPAAGVKNIQYF. The CDR3 bases are TGTGCCAGTAGTCCGGCGGCGGGAGTCAAAAACATTCAGTACTTC.